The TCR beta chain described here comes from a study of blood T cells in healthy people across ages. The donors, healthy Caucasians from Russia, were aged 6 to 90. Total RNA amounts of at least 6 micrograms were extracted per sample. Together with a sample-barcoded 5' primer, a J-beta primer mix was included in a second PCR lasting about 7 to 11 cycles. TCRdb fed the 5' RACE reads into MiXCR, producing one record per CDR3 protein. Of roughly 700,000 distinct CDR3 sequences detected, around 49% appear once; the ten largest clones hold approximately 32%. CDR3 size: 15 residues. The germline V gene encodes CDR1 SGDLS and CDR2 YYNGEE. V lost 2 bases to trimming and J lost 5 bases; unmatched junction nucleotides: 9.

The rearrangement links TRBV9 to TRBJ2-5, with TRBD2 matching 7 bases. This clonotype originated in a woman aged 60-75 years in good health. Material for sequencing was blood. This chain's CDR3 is CASSVTAGARETQYF. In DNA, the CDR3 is TGTGCCAGCAGCGTTACGGCGGGAGCACGGGAGACCCAGTACTTC.